This T cell receptor (beta chain) was sequenced in a study of cytomegalovirus exposure and HLA in healthy donors. The PCR contained 60 Vbeta and 13 Jbeta primers. TCRdb's table, derived via immunoSEQ multiplex PCR, lists solely in-frame clones and lacks some. Of approximately 170,000 clones listed, 60% to 80% are singletons. Of note for this clone: The antigen is unknown.

Deletions cut 0 bases from V and 1 base from J, with 15 bases between. There are 17 residues in the CDR3. Germline V gives CDR1 SGHNT, CDR2 YENEEA. Study-level findings and limits: Previous analysis showed most TCR beta V segments were productive about 90% or about 30% of the time. The authors confirmed in vitro that a few CMV-associated chains were specific for CMV antigens.

Unrecorded immune exposure was likely among donors, who were nominally healthy when sampled. The sequencing input was PBMCs. The origin of this receptor is a young man in good health and CMV-seropositive. V is TRBV11-3 and J is TRBJ1-1; TRBD1 is a possible D gene (6 bases). The CDR3 nucleotides read TGTGCCAGCAGCTTAGACGGGTGGGGACACCCGAACACTGAAGCTTTCTTT. Protein: CASSLDGWGHPNTEAFF.